This TCR beta chain was retrieved from a study of cytomegalovirus exposure and HLA in healthy donors. As for this clone: Its antigen is undetermined.

Libraries were prepared by immunoSEQ multiplex PCR; TCRdb keeps only in-frame clonotypes and omits some of them. The sample has about 56,000 clones; 90% to 95% are singletons. Whole-study results and caveats: With high specificity and sensitivity, the classifier reportedly diagnosed cytomegalovirus status. The study flagged about 160 TCR beta chains as cytomegalovirus-associated.

The ends lost 4 bases at V and 5 bases at J; junction bases unmatched: 6. The CDR3 is made up of 14 amino acids. CDR1 is SGHDT and CDR2 is YYEEEE in the germline V gene. The receptor was isolated from a man younger than 35 in good health and CMV-seronegative. The chain carries TRBV5-6 and TRBJ1-2, with TRBD1 identical over 9 bases. Sequenced sample: PBMCs. CDR3 residues: CASSPPGQGYGYTF. The CDR3 DNA follows: TGTGCCAGCAGCCCACCGGGACAGGGTTATGGCTACACCTTC.